The 31 T cell receptor beta chains listed next were all sequenced from one sample in a study of OX40 agonist ivuxolimab in advanced cancers. The protocol was immunoSEQ multiplex PCR, while the TCRdb copy is restricted to in-frame clones and leaves out a portion. The sample records 74,000 or so clones, less than 95% being singletons. This specimen was CD4+ or CD8+ T cells sorted from blood, taken in a trial of the OX40 agonist ivuxolimab. The source of these receptors is an adult with an advanced solid tumor such as melanoma, head and neck, liver or kidney cancer.

This chain connects TRBV2 to TRBJ1-5, with 9 bases that match TRBD1. The CDR3 runs to 14 residues. The V and J ends lost 4 bases and 6 bases, in that order; junction bases with no gene match: 4. Germline V CDR1 and CDR2: SNHLY, FYNNEI. The DNA for the CDR3 is TGTGCCAGCAGTGGGGGACAGGGCGGTCAGCCCCAGCATTTT. Amino acid sequence: CASSGGQGGQPQHF.

The CDR3 bases are TGTGCCAGCAGCCGATCTGGGACCGCCTCTGAAGCTTTCTTT. Encoded protein: CASSRSGTASEAFF. The chain joins TRBV6-1 to TRBJ1-1; D is possibly TRBD1 (5 bases). The CDR3 has 14 residues. Germline V gene lookup returns CDR1 MNHNS and CDR2 SASEGT. V lost 6 bases and J 6 bases, leaving 17 bases between the germline ends.

J is TRBJ2-7 and V is TRBV2; D perhaps matches TRBD2 (5 bases). This CDR3 contains 14 residues. Germline-derived CDR1 and CDR2 are SNHLY and FYNNEI. V lost 1 base and J lost 6, with 13 bases in between. Here the CDR3 reads CASSEDGLRAEQYF. CDR3 nucleotides: TGTGCCAGCAGTGAAGATGGGTTGCGGGCCGAGCAGTACTTC.

J is TRBJ2-5 and V is TRBV28; either TRBD1 or TRBD2 may supply D (5 bases each). The CDR3 contains 16 residues. CDR1 and CDR2 (germline): MDHEN, SYDVKM. V shed 1 base and J shed 3 bases, with 15 bases lying between them. The CDR3 protein is CASSLFGASKKETQYF. Written as DNA, the CDR3 is TGTGCCAGCAGTTTATTCGGGGCTAGCAAAAAAGAGACCCAGTACTTC.

V is TRBV5-1 and J is TRBJ2-5; D tentatively reads TRBD1 or TRBD2 (6 bases each). Germline V gene lookup returns CDR1 SGHRS and CDR2 YFSETQ. The length of the CDR3 is 17 residues. The ends were cut back, 0 bases at V and 5 bases at J, with 20 bases in the middle. Here the CDR3 DNA reads TGCGCCAGCAGCTTGGGGCCTCGGGGCCGGGGGCAGGAGACCCAGTACTTC. This gives the protein CASSLGPRGRGQETQYF.

As to this clone: At one boundary the junction diverges from the germline segment, which might be a read error. The chain links TRBV6-1 to TRBJ2-2; 12 bases are shared with TRBD2. Germline CDR1 reads MNHNS; CDR2 reads SASEGT. The CDR3 sequence is 18 residues long. The CDR3 reads CARSEEGGLAGVTGELFF. DNA for the CDR3: TGTGCCAGGAGTGAGGAGGGGGGACTAGCGGGTGTTACCGGGGAGCTGTTTTTT.

This sequence joins TRBV4-2 and TRBJ2-3, with 9 bases that match TRBD2. The V segment lost 0 bases and the J segment 0 bases; nucleotides outside the gene matches: 4. The CDR3 runs to 17 residues. CDR1 LGHNA and CDR2 YNFKEQ come from the germline V gene. The CDR3 sequence is CASSQDAREGSTDTQYF. DNA for the CDR3: TGTGCCAGCAGCCAAGATGCGCGGGAGGGGAGCACAGATACGCAGTATTTT.

This clone was seen just once. The chain recombines TRBV11-2 with TRBJ1-3; perhaps TRBD1 as D (6 bases). The V end lost 5 bases, the J end lost 0 bases, and 14 bases lay between the germline ends. Germline V gene data show CDR1 as SGHAT and CDR2 as FQNNGV. This CDR3 is built from 16 residues. The CDR3 region has the DNA TGTGCCAGCAGCCTCACGGGGGCCTCCTCTGGAAACACCATATATTTT. Encoded protein: CASSLTGASSGNTIYF.

The chain employs TRBV19 and TRBJ2-1; D perhaps matches TRBD2 (6 bases). Germline assignment: CDR1 LNHDA and CDR2 SQIVND (reference sequence). The CDR3 loop spans 15 amino acids. The V end lost 5 bases, the J end lost 0 bases, and 11 bases lay between the germline ends. The CDR3 here is CASSRAGRSYNEQFF. DNA of the CDR3: TGTGCCAGTAGTCGGGCGGGGCGCTCCTACAATGAGCAGTTCTTC.

The V gene is TRBV18, the J gene TRBJ2-7; no firm D call. Per the germline V gene, CDR1 is KGHSH and CDR2 is LQKENI. V was cut by 5 bases and J by 2 bases, with 10 bases left in between. The CDR3 totals 13 residues. CDR3 loop: CASSLGTTYEQYF. The DNA of the CDR3 is TGTGCCAGCTCATTGGGCACCACCTACGAGCAGTACTTC.

A word on this clone: An end of the junction differs from the germline gene, which may be a read error. The rearrangement links TRBV27 to TRBJ2-3; a possible D gene is TRBD1 (6 bases). Per germline, CDR1 MNHEY and CDR2 SMNVEV (reference sequence). The CDR3 has 8 amino acids. Here the CDR3 reads CASSPDRF. The CDR3 DNA reads as TGTGCCAGCAGCCCGGACAGATTT.

CDR3 DNA sequence: TGTGCCAGCAGTCCACAGAGCTCTGGGGCCAACGTCCTGACTTTC. Residues: CASSPQSSGANVLTF. The chain recombines TRBV28 with TRBJ2-6; D is unclear. Germline V CDR1 and CDR2: MDHEN, SYDVKM. This CDR3 has 15 residues. V lost 5 bases and J 0 bases, leaving 8 bases between the germline ends.

This clone appeared a single time. The chain combines TRBV29-1 with TRBJ2-2; TRBD1 aligns across 7 bases. The CDR3 loop spans 13 amino acids. Germline CDR1 SQVTM, CDR2 ANQGSEA. The ends lost 1 base at V and 6 bases at J; junction bases unmatched: 2. The CDR3 bases are TGCAGCGTTGAAGTGCAGGGGGCCGGGGAGCTGTTTTTT. This sequence encodes CSVEVQGAGELFF.

This clone turned up a few times. V and J are TRBV19 and TRBJ1-1, with a possible D match to TRBD1 (5 bases). The CDR3 totals 13 residues. Germline V gene sequence: CDR1 LNHDA, CDR2 SQIVND (reference sequence). Deletions cut 3 bases from V and 3 bases from J, with 8 bases between. DNA for the CDR3: TGTGCCAGTAGTATGGTCAGGGACACTGAAGCTTTCTTT. It translates to CASSMVRDTEAFF.

In DNA, the CDR3 is TGTGCCAGCAGTTACGAAGGCCGGCTGGAGACCCAGTACTTC. Protein sequence: CASSYEGRLETQYF. This sequence joins TRBV6-6 and TRBJ2-5; D call uncertain. CDR1 is MNHNY and CDR2 is SVGAGI in the germline V gene (reference sequence). Trimming pared 2 bases from V and 5 bases from J, leaving 12 bases between. The CDR3 is made up of 14 amino acids.

The J gene is TRBJ2-7, the V gene TRBV5-3; TRBD1 aligns across 7 bases. Being an ORF, TRBV5-3 has a function that is uncertain. The CDR3 loop spans 13 amino acids. With V trimmed by 2 bases and J by 6 bases, 5 bases remained unmatched. As DNA, the CDR3 is TGTGCCAGAAGCTTCCGGGACAGCAGCGAGCAGTACTTC. Amino acids: CARSFRDSSEQYF.

The J gene is TRBJ1-4, the V gene TRBV19; TRBD1 might be the D (5 bases). CDR3 length: 17 amino acids. CDR1 is LNHDA and CDR2 is SQIVND in the germline V gene (reference sequence). Trimming pared 6 bases from V and 3 bases from J, leaving 20 bases between. CDR3 sequence (DNA): TGTGCCAGTAGCCGTACTCCTCCGGGACCGTCTAATGAAAAACTGTTTTTT. It yields the protein CASSRTPPGPSNEKLFF.

The rearrangement links TRBV7-2 to TRBJ2-5; D gene uncertain. The germline gives CDR1 SGHTA, CDR2 FQGNSA. The CDR3 contains 11 residues. V lost 4 bases, J lost 6 bases, and 6 bases lay in between. The chain's CDR3 is CASSYQKTQYF. The CDR3 coding sequence is TGTGCCAGCAGCTATCAGAAGACCCAGTACTTC.

The V gene is TRBV4-1, the J gene TRBJ1-5, with D unresolved. Trimming shortened V by 1 base and J by 2 bases, and 9 bases separated the two germline ends. The germline V gene encodes CDR1 MGHRA and CDR2 YSYEKL. The CDR3 contains 15 residues. The DNA of the CDR3 is TGCGCCAGCAGCCAAGGGGGAGTAGGCAATCAGCCCCAGCATTTT. Translation gives CASSQGGVGNQPQHF.

The chain couples TRBV11-3 to TRBJ2-2; D could derive from TRBD1 or TRBD2 (6 bases each). V was trimmed by 5 bases and J by 7 bases, leaving 14 bases between them. In germline, CDR1 is SGHNT, CDR2 YENEEA. CDR3 size: 14 residues. The CDR3 region is CASSPGEVLGELFF. The CDR3 region has the DNA TGTGCCAGCAGCCCAGGGGAGGTCCTCGGGGAGCTGTTTTTT.

The V gene is TRBV18, the J gene TRBJ1-2; D gene unclear. This CDR3 has 15 residues. Germline-derived CDR1 and CDR2 are KGHSH and LQKENI. Deletions cut 2 bases from V and 0 bases from J, with 10 bases between. The CDR3 coding sequence is TGTGCCAGCTCACCAGAGACCGATGCTAACTATGGCTACACCTTC. Translated, it gives CASSPETDANYGYTF.

V usage is TRBV11-1 and J usage is TRBJ2-5; 9 bases are shared with TRBD2. Germline CDR1 reads SGHAT; CDR2 reads FQDESV (reference sequence). J gave up 2 bases and V 2 bases, and 0 bases lay outside the gene matches. The CDR3 loop spans 14 amino acids. The CDR3 loop is CASSLLAGQETQYF. The CDR3, as DNA: TGTGCCAGCAGCTTACTAGCGGGGCAAGAGACCCAGTACTTC.

This clone appeared a single time. The genes are TRBV10-3 and TRBJ1-2; 7 nucleotides line up with TRBD1. Germline V CDR1 and CDR2: ENHRY, SYGVKD. V trimming: 6 bases; J trimming: 5 bases; junction bases outside the gene matches: 3. CDR3 length: 12 residues. In nucleotides, the CDR3 is TGTGCCATCAGCGGGACAGAATATGGCTACACCTTC. Protein product: CAISGTEYGYTF.

The chain employs TRBV5-1 and TRBJ2-3; no clear D gene. Trimming removed 5 bases from V and 2 bases from J, with 6 bases in between. The CDR3 totals 12 residues. Germline V lookup: CDR1 SGHRS, CDR2 YFSETQ. As DNA, the CDR3 is TGCGCCAGCAGTTCTACCACAGATACGCAGTATTTT. Encoded protein: CASSSTTDTQYF.

The chain carries TRBV18 and TRBJ2-1; 15 nucleotides match TRBD2. The CDR3 covers 19 residues. V gave up 3 bases and J gave up 1 base; unmatched junction bases: 7. The germline V gene encodes CDR1 KGHSH and CDR2 LQKENI. CDR3 loop: CASSPGLAGGFGSYNEQFF. As DNA, the CDR3 is TGTGCCAGCTCACCCGGACTAGCGGGAGGGTTTGGTTCCTACAATGAGCAGTTCTTC.

This clone came up once. J is TRBJ2-5 and V is TRBV9; TRBD2 aligns across 7 bases. V dropped 4 bases and J dropped 0; count of bases not matched to a gene: 15. The length of the CDR3 is 18 residues. Germline values: CDR1 SGDLS, CDR2 YYNGEE. The CDR3 is CASSPTGGTARYQETQYF. The DNA for the CDR3 is TGTGCCAGCAGCCCGACGGGGGGAACAGCGAGGTACCAAGAGACCCAGTACTTC.

V is TRBV19 and J is TRBJ1-1; D gene ambiguous. Germline CDR1 reads LNHDA; CDR2 reads SQIVND (reference sequence). This CDR3 spans 13 amino acids. The germline V and J ends were trimmed by 3 bases and 0 bases, with 5 bases remaining between them. The CDR3 protein is CASSITVNTEAFF. For the CDR3, the DNA is TGTGCCAGTAGTATTACCGTGAACACTGAAGCTTTCTTT.

The rearrangement uses TRBV21-1 and TRBJ1-4; TRBD1 is the table's D call and was not checked against the DNA. TRBV21-1 is a recognized pseudogene. This CDR3 contains 16 residues. CDR3 nucleotides: TGTGCCAGCAGCAAAGCCCCTGGGGGCAGTGGCGAAAAACTGTTTTTT. Translated, it gives CASSKAPGGSGEKLFF.

The genes are TRBV2 and TRBJ1-4; D may be TRBD1 (6 bases). CDR1 and CDR2 from the germline V gene are SNHLY and FYNNEI. CDR3 length: 17 residues. V lost 5 bases, J lost 4 bases, and 20 bases lay in between. This CDR3 is CASSTNRAGGGNEKLFF. In DNA form, the CDR3 reads TGTGCCAGCAGTACAAACAGGGCGGGGGGCGGTAATGAAAAACTGTTTTTT.

The genes are TRBV7-6 and TRBJ2-7; the D is unclear. The germline gives CDR1 SGHVS, CDR2 FNYEAQ. V was trimmed by 6 bases and J by 0 bases, leaving 3 bases between them. There are 11 residues in the CDR3. In nucleotides, the CDR3 is TGTGCCAGCAGTGCCTCCTACGAGCAGTACTTC. It codes for CASSASYEQYF.

This sequence joins TRBV9 and TRBJ1-2; no firm D call. CDR3 size: 14 residues. Trimming left V 4 bases short and J 4 bases short, with 14 bases between. The germline V gene encodes CDR1 SGDLS and CDR2 YYNGEE. CDR3 bases: TGTGCCAGCAGCCCCGGGCAAGGGAGCTATGGCTACACCTTC. Its translation is CASSPGQGSYGYTF.